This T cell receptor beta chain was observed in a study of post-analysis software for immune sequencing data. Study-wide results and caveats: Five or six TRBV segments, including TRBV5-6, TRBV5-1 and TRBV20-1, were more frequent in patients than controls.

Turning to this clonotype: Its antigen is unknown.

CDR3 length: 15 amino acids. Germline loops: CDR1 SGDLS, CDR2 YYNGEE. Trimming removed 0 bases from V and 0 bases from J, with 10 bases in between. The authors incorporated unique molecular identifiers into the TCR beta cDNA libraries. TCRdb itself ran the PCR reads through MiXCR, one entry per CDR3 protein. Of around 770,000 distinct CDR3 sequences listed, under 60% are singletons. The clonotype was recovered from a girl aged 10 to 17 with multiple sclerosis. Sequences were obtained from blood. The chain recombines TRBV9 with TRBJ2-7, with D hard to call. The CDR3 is CASSVASSFSYEQYF. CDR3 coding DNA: TGTGCCAGCAGCGTAGCAAGTAGTTTCTCCTACGAGCAGTACTTC.